What follows are 18 T cell receptor beta chains derived from one specimen sequenced in a study of shared clonotypes between healthy human individuals. Selected positively for CCR7 and CD45RO-negative, naive CD8 cells excluded terminally differentiated effector memory CD45RA+ cells. The assay was immunoSEQ multiplex PCR, and TCRdb's table has in-frame clones only and misses some. Of 550,000 to 650,000 clones in the sample, 96% were seen once. The sequencing input was naive CD8+ T cells sorted from blood. The receptors stem from a woman aged 30 to 39 in good health.

In DNA form, the CDR3 reads TGTGCCAGCAGTGAAGAGGGGCAGTACTTC. Residues: CASSEEGQYF. The chain combines TRBV25-1 with TRBJ2-7; possibly TRBD2 for D (5 bases). V lost 2 bases, J lost 9 bases, and 5 bases lay in between. The CDR3 is made up of 10 amino acids. Germline V lookup: CDR1 MGHDK, CDR2 SYGVNS.

A word on this clone: In the same sample, other DNA sequences code for this CDR3. The chain employs TRBV29-1 and TRBJ1-1; no firm D call. V lost 3 bases and J lost 1, with 6 bases in between. The germline V gene encodes CDR1 SQVTM and CDR2 ANQGSEA. The length of the CDR3 is 12 residues. CDR3 sequence (DNA): TGCAGCGTTGATCCGGGGAACACTGAAGCTTTCTTT. Translation gives CSVDPGNTEAFF.

This chain connects TRBV19 to TRBJ2-2; no reliable D call. Germline V gives CDR1 LNHDA, CDR2 SQIVND (reference sequence). CDR3 size: 14 residues. Trimming shortened V by 3 bases and J by 1 base, and 6 bases separated the two germline ends. The CDR3 reads CASSIGLNTGELFF. The DNA of the CDR3 is TGTGCCAGTAGTATTGGTCTGAACACCGGGGAGCTGTTTTTT.

J is TRBJ2-2 and V is TRBV27; D is perhaps TRBD1 or TRBD2 (5 bases each). The CDR3 spans 14 residues. V was clipped by 0 bases and J by 5 bases, with 7 bases between them. Germline CDR1 MNHEY, CDR2 SMNVEV (reference sequence). CDR3 residues: CASSLSGATGELFF. For the CDR3, the DNA is TGTGCCAGCAGTTTATCCGGGGCGACCGGGGAGCTGTTTTTT.

The chain employs TRBV19 and TRBJ1-4; the D is unclear. This CDR3 is built from 12 residues. Looked up from germline, CDR1 is LNHDA and CDR2 is SQIVND (reference sequence). Deletions cut 7 bases from V and 2 bases from J, with 5 bases between. CDR3 residues: CASMGTNEKLFF. The CDR3 nucleotides are TGTGCCAGTATGGGGACTAATGAAAAACTGTTTTTT.

This rearrangement joins TRBV18 to TRBJ2-1; 14 bases align to TRBD2. The CDR3 runs 16 residues. V trimming: 3 bases; J trimming: 7 bases; junction bases outside the gene matches: 5. CDR1 is KGHSH, CDR2 LQKENI, per germline. The CDR3 loop reads CASSPGRLAGGNEQFF. The CDR3 nucleotides read TGTGCCAGCTCACCCGGGCGACTAGCGGGAGGGAATGAGCAGTTCTTC.

V usage is TRBV7-2 and J usage is TRBJ1-1; D may be TRBD1 (5 bases). Germline assignment: CDR1 SGHTA and CDR2 FQGNSA. With 6 bases removed from V and 6 bases from J, the gap between germline ends came to 11 bases. This CDR3 comprises 12 residues. In nucleotides, the CDR3 is TGTGCCAGCAGTTGGGGGACGTCTGAAGCTTTCTTT. It specifies CASSWGTSEAFF.

On this clone: At the DNA level, this CDR3 is encoded by other sequences in the same sample as well. The chain has TRBV2 and TRBJ2-7; D gene uncertain. Trimming removed 4 bases from V and 1 base from J, with 2 bases in between. Germline V CDR1 and CDR2: SNHLY, FYNNEI. CDR3 size: 11 residues. The DNA of the CDR3 is TGTGCCAGCAGTGTTTCCTACGAGCAGTACTTC. Its protein is CASSVSYEQYF.

The chain uses TRBV19 and TRBJ2-6; D is unclear. V was clipped by 1 base and J by 0 bases, with 10 bases between them. Germline loops: CDR1 LNHDA, CDR2 SQIVND (reference sequence). CDR3 size: 17 residues. This CDR3 is CASSIVAWISGANVLTF. CDR3 nucleotides: TGTGCCAGTAGTATAGTGGCCTGGATCTCTGGGGCCAACGTCCTGACTTTC.

The CDR3 bases are TGCGCCAGCAGCCAAGCGGACGGAAACACTGAAGCTTTCTTT. Its protein product is CASSQADGNTEAFF. The rearrangement links TRBV4-1 to TRBJ1-1; D remains ambiguous. The CDR3 loop spans 14 amino acids. V lost 1 base and J lost 2, with 8 bases in between. Germline CDR1 reads MGHRA; CDR2 reads YSYEKL.

Regarding this clone: Other DNA sequences within the sample encode an identical CDR3. V usage is TRBV11-2 and J usage is TRBJ2-7; no clear D gene. CDR1 and CDR2 from the germline V gene are SGHAT and FQNNGV. This CDR3 comprises 12 residues. Trimming stripped 1 base from V and 3 bases from J, with 4 bases between. The CDR3 protein is CASSLANYEQYF. CDR3 nucleotide sequence: TGTGCCAGCAGCTTAGCCAACTACGAGCAGTACTTC.

This chain joins TRBV2 and TRBJ2-1; D may be TRBD1 or TRBD2 (5 bases each). Germline V CDR1 and CDR2: SNHLY, FYNNEI. Trimming removed 9 bases at V and 0 bases at J, with 12 bases between. The CDR3 extends over 14 amino acids. The DNA of the CDR3 is TGTGCCAGGGGGACCCTGCGCTCCTACAATGAGCAGTTCTTC. Amino acids: CARGTLRSYNEQFF.

This chain uses TRBV27 with TRBJ1-1; weak D call: TRBD1 (5 bases). Per the germline V gene, CDR1 is MNHEY and CDR2 is SMNVEV (reference sequence). This CDR3 has 14 residues. V was trimmed by 4 bases and J by 1 base, leaving 10 bases between them. This CDR3 reads CASSWAGGNTEAFF. Here the CDR3 DNA reads TGTGCCAGCAGTTGGGCGGGGGGGAACACTGAAGCTTTCTTT.

V usage is TRBV7-9 and J usage is TRBJ2-1; 10 nucleotides line up with TRBD1. Germline CDR1 SEHNR, CDR2 FQNEAQ (reference sequence). This CDR3 spans 15 amino acids. V was pared by 4 bases and J by 2 bases, with 2 bases of the junction left unmatched. CDR3 residues: CASSSGQGAYNEQFF. The CDR3 DNA follows: TGTGCCAGCAGCTCAGGACAGGGGGCCTACAATGAGCAGTTCTTC.

The chain carries TRBV25-1 and TRBJ2-5; a weak D match, TRBD2 (5 bases). The last part of the DNA fits TRBJ2-7 better; the J call may be wrong. This CDR3 spans 15 amino acids. The V gene's germline CDR1 is MGHDK and CDR2 SYGVNS. CDR3 sequence reads: CASSSGSSHSYEQYF. CDR3 nucleotide sequence: TGTGCCAGCAGTTCGGGATCGTCGCACTCCTACGAGCAGTACTTC.

This chain links TRBV15 with TRBJ2-7; D is undetermined. Trimming cost V 3 bases and J 0 bases, with 12 bases left between them. The CDR3 length is 15 residues. CDR1 is LNHNV, CDR2 YYDKDF, per germline (reference sequence). The CDR3 nucleotides read TGTGCCACCAGCAGCAAGGCTTTGAGCTCCTACGAGCAGTACTTC. Its translation: CATSSKALSSYEQYF.

This chain uses TRBV19 with TRBJ1-2; 7 nucleotides agree with TRBD1. Germline V lookup: CDR1 LNHDA, CDR2 SQIVND (reference sequence). The CDR3 length is 13 residues. Unmatched junction bases numbered 8, after V lost 7 bases and J lost 6 bases. This CDR3 reads CASTSDRVHGYTF. The CDR3 nucleotides are TGTGCCAGTACCAGCGACAGGGTCCATGGCTACACCTTC. Filled out from reference TRBV19 and TRBJ1-2, the complete variable domain reads DGGITQSPKYLFRKEGQNVTLSCEQNLNHDAMYWYRQDPGQGLRLIYYSQIVNDFQKGDIAEGYSVSREKKESFPLTVTSAQKNPTAFYLCASTSDRVHGYTFGSGTRLTVV.

This sequence joins TRBV7-8 and TRBJ2-7, with 9 bases aligning to TRBD1. This CDR3 spans 17 amino acids. Germline V gene data show CDR1 as SGHVS and CDR2 as FQNEAQ. With 0 bases clipped from V and 1 base from J, the junction kept 7 bases outside the gene matches. Written as DNA, the CDR3 is TGTGCCAGCAGCTTAGCGCGCGTCGGACAGGGGTCCTACGAGCAGTACTTC. Its protein is CASSLARVGQGSYEQYF.